These 5 T cell receptor beta chains were sequenced from one sample in a study of T cells in Graves' hyperthyroidism and ophthalmopathy. The source material, RNA transcripts, was used to amplify TCR beta CDR3 regions. Using the HTBI primer set, a first-round RT-PCR was run on the TCR CDR3. MiXCR was run by TCRdb on the multiplex PCR reads, yielding one entry per CDR3 protein. The sample lists hundreds of thousands of distinct CDR3 sequences, under 20% seen once, with 3.8% in the top ten. The sequenced sample consisted of blood. Source of these receptors: a woman in her twenties or thirties with Graves' hyperthyroidism.

The chain links TRBV19 to TRBJ2-1, with D tentatively TRBD2 (7 bases). Germline V CDR1 and CDR2: LNHDA, SQIVND (reference sequence). Trimming shortened V by 3 bases and J by 4 bases, and 13 bases separated the two germline ends. The CDR3 spans 15 residues. The CDR3: CASSIGRGGYNEQFF. The CDR3 DNA is TGTGCCAGTAGTATCGGCAGGGGAGGGTACAATGAGCAGTTCTTC.

The chain has TRBV28 and TRBJ1-3; D uncertain. The CDR3 runs 12 residues. V lost 5 bases and J 2 bases, leaving 4 bases between the germline ends. Per the germline V gene, CDR1 is MDHEN and CDR2 is SYDVKM. As DNA, the CDR3 is TGTGCCAGCAGTATACCTGGAAACACCATATATTTT. Its protein is CASSIPGNTIYF. Using reference TRBV28 and TRBJ1-3 for the parts outside the CDR3, the full variable domain is DVKVTQSSRYLVKRTGEKVFLECVQDMDHENMFWYRQDPGLGLRLIYFSYDVKMKEKGDIPEGYSVSREKKERFSLILESASTNQTSMYLCASSIPGNTIYFGEGSWLTVV.

This clonotype was observed many times. The V call is TRBV7-8, the J call TRBJ2-1, with a weak D call TRBD2 (5 bases). The germline V gene encodes CDR1 SGHVS and CDR2 FQNEAQ. CDR3 length equals 15 residues. Trimming took off 5 bases at V and 2 bases at J, with 13 bases between the two ends. The CDR3, as DNA: TGTGCCAGCAGCCGAACCGGCGGGCCCTACAATGAGCAGTTCTTC. Its translation is CASSRTGGPYNEQFF.

The V gene is TRBV4-3, the J gene TRBJ2-7; D perhaps matches TRBD1 (6 bases). Germline CDR1 is LGHNA and CDR2 is YSLEER. V was trimmed by 0 bases and J by 3 bases, leaving 24 bases between them. The CDR3 extends over 19 amino acids. In nucleotides, the CDR3 is TGCGCCAGCAGCCAAGACGTCGTCGGGACATATTCTTTGTACTACGAGCAGTACTTC. Residues: CASSQDVVGTYSLYYEQYF.

This clonotype was observed at least ten times. The rearrangement uses TRBV7-2 and TRBJ2-1; TRBD1 agrees at 11 bases. V lost 5 bases, J lost 5 bases, and 5 bases stayed unmatched. The CDR3 is 15 residues long. Per the germline V gene, CDR1 is SGHTA and CDR2 is FQGNSA. This CDR3 reads CASSRGQGANNEQFF. CDR3 sequence (DNA): TGTGCCAGCAGCCGTGGACAGGGGGCTAACAATGAGCAGTTCTTC.